This TCR beta chain was profiled in a study of Ad26.COV2.S vaccination and SARS-CoV-2 variants. Overall study: Ad26.COV2.S given intramuscularly, once or twice 56 days apart.

The study's findings and limits: After vaccination, substantial breadth of spike-specific CD8+ and CD4+ responses was reported.

The CDR3 consists of 14 residues. From germline, CDR1 is SGHTA and CDR2 FQGNSA. The junction had 7 bases not matched to a gene; V was cut back by 5 bases and J by 7 bases. Assay used: immunoSEQ multiplex PCR; TCRdb lists only in-frame clones, some missing. The sample records about 350,000 clones, 75% to 90% being singletons. As for this clone: Its matching antigen is unknown.

The sample's treatment: roughly 20 received Ad26.COV2.S at low or high dose, single or two shots; about 5 received placebo; per-sample allocation not given. The study sampled participants on day 63 after the first vaccine or placebo injection. A Boston adult aged 18-55 years was the donor. The TCR was taken from a person between 18 and 65 years old who received the Ad26.COV2.S COVID-19 vaccine or a placebo. The chain uses TRBV7-2 and TRBJ2-4, with TRBD2 identical over 8 bases. The sample here was peripheral blood, taken in a trial of Ad26.COV2.S vaccine versus placebo. CDR3: CASSPGGVPNIQYF. CDR3 DNA sequence: TGTGCCAGCAGCCCGGGGGGGGTCCCGAACATTCAGTACTTC.